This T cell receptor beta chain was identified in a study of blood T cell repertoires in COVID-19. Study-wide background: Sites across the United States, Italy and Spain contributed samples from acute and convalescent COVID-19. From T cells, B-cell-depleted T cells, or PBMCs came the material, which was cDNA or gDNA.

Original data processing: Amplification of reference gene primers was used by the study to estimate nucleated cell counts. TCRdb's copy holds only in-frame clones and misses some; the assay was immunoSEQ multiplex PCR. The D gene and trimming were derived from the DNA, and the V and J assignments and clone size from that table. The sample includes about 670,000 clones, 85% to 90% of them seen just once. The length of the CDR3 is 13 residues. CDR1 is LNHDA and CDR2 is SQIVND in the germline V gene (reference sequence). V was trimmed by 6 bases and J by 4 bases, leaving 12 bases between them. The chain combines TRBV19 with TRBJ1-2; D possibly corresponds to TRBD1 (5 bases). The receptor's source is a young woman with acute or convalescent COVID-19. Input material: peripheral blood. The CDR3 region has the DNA TGTGCCAGTAGGGACAAGTCACTCTATGGCTACACCTTC. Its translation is CASRDKSLYGYTF.